This T cell receptor beta chain was sequenced during a study of blood T cell repertoires in COVID-19. Across the study: Sites in the United States, Italy and Spain provided acute and convalescent COVID-19 samples. Sources were T cells, B-cell-depleted T cells, or PBMCs; the material itself was cDNA or gDNA.

CDR3 length: 14 residues. With 0 bases removed from V and 4 bases from J, the gap between germline ends came to 12 bases. Germline V gene sequence: CDR1 GTSNPN, CDR2 SVGIG (reference sequence). The sample holds one count of this clone. Per the original data handling: Amplification with reference gene primers provided the estimates of nucleated cell counts. The protocol was immunoSEQ multiplex PCR, while the TCRdb copy is restricted to in-frame clones and leaves out a portion. V, J and clone size were drawn from that table, and D and trimming were deduced from the DNA. The sample has approximately 220,000 clones, 65% to 85% seen once.

This receptor was obtained from an elderly woman with acute or convalescent COVID-19. V and J are TRBV30 and TRBJ1-2; a possible D gene is TRBD1 (5 bases). The sample was peripheral blood. The CDR3 DNA is TGTGCCTGGAGTGTTCGGGGGGTCGGCTATGGCTACACCTTC. It translates to CAWSVRGVGYGYTF.